One T cell receptor (beta chain) is described in this entry. This specimen belongs to a study of blood T cell repertoires in COVID-19. Study-wide context: Some COVID-19 samples were acute and others convalescent; all came from the United States, Italy and Spain. PBMCs, B-cell-depleted T cells, or T cells provided the cDNA or gDNA that made up the material.

Germline values: CDR1 LNHDA, CDR2 SQIVND (reference sequence). The V and J ends lost 3 bases and 2 bases respectively, with 12 bases between them. There are 15 residues in the CDR3. Assay: immunoSEQ multiplex PCR; the TCRdb copy retains only in-frame clones and omits some. The sample records approximately 310,000 clones, 80% to 90% being singletons. Sequenced: peripheral blood. The chain combines TRBV19 with TRBJ2-3; the D is unclear. This TCR derives from a woman in her forties or fifties who had recovered from COVID-19. The CDR3 loop is CASSIKGGYTDTQYF. Written as DNA, the CDR3 is TGTGCCAGTAGTATTAAAGGCGGCTACACAGATACGCAGTATTTT.